One and the same sample provided the 24 T cell receptor beta chains below, sequenced in a study of cytomegalovirus exposure and HLA in healthy donors. It was with 60 Vbeta and 13 Jbeta primers that the PCR ran. Sequencing was performed with immunoSEQ multiplex PCR; in TCRdb, only in-frame clones are kept and a portion is missing. The sample gives approximately 35,000 clones, roughly two thirds of which show up once; 9.5% to 13% is in the top ten. Sequenced: PBMCs. The receptors come from a man aged 35 to 55 in good health and CMV-seropositive.

The chain combines TRBV19 with TRBJ1-5; D unresolved. From germline, CDR1 is LNHDA and CDR2 SQIVND (reference sequence). The CDR3 runs 15 residues. Trimming left V 0 bases short and J 5 bases short, with 11 bases between. The CDR3 protein is CASSIDRGYDQPQHF. The CDR3 DNA follows: TGTGCCAGTAGTATAGATCGAGGGTACGATCAGCCCCAGCATTTT.

This clone rates as large. This sequence joins TRBV6-1 and TRBJ2-1; 7 positions match TRBD2. V dropped 0 bases and J dropped 8; count of bases not matched to a gene: 10. Germline loops: CDR1 MNHNS, CDR2 SASEGT. The CDR3 is 16 amino acids. The DNA of the CDR3 is TGTGCCAGCAGTGAAGCGGGGGGGGATGGTGGGGATGAGCAGTTCTTC. Translated, it gives CASSEAGGDGGDEQFF.

The chain is built from TRBV6-6 and TRBJ1-5, with D maybe TRBD1 (6 bases). Germline CDR1 reads MNHNY; CDR2 reads SVGAGI (reference sequence). V lost 5 bases, J lost 7 bases, and 12 bases lay in between. The CDR3 covers 13 residues. The chain's CDR3 is CASSNTGYQPQHF. The CDR3, as DNA: TGTGCCAGCAGTAATACAGGGTACCAGCCCCAGCATTTT.

This clone was picked up a small number of times. This chain connects TRBV7-5 to TRBJ2-1; TRBD2 was called by the table and not checked on the DNA. TRBV7-5 is reported as a pseudogene. The CDR3 extends over 17 amino acids. CDR3 bases: TGTGCCAGAAGCAGAAGACAGCGGGGGGGCCTCTACAATGAGCAGTTCTTC. This gives the protein CARSRRQRGGLYNEQFF.

This clone was found a few times. The rearrangement links TRBV19 to TRBJ2-7; a possible D gene is TRBD2 (6 bases). CDR3 length equals 12 residues. Germline V lookup: CDR1 LNHDA, CDR2 SQIVND (reference sequence). Trimming shortened V by 5 bases and J by 1 base, and 6 bases separated the two germline ends. CDR3 region: CASSRGSYEQYF. DNA of the CDR3: TGTGCCAGTAGTCGGGGGTCCTACGAGCAGTACTTC.

The chain links TRBV29-1 to TRBJ2-7, with D possibly TRBD1 on 5 matching bases. Trimming left V 3 bases short and J 5 bases short, with 11 bases between. Per the germline V gene, CDR1 is SQVTM and CDR2 is ANQGSEA. The CDR3 is 12 amino acids. CDR3 region: CSVDGVGDEQYF. CDR3 DNA sequence: TGCAGCGTTGATGGCGTAGGGGACGAGCAGTACTTC.

The chain links TRBV30 to TRBJ2-1; D unclear. Trimming took off 2 bases at V and 8 bases at J, with 7 bases between the two ends. The CDR3 loop spans 11 amino acids. Germline CDR1 is GTSNPN and CDR2 is SVGIG (reference sequence). The CDR3 DNA reads TGTGCCTGGAGTTGGGCCGATGAGCAGTTCTTC. Its protein is CAWSWADEQFF. The entire variable domain, with the rest obtained from reference TRBV30 and TRBJ2-1, is as follows: SQTIHQWPATLVQPVGSPLSLECTVEGTSNPNLYWYRQAAGRGLQLLFYSVGIGQISSEVPQNLSASRPQDRQFILSSKKLLLSDSGFYLCAWSWADEQFFGPGTRLTVL.

The chain has TRBV27 and TRBJ2-7; tentatively, D is TRBD1 (6 bases). This CDR3 comprises 17 residues. Germline values: CDR1 MNHEY, CDR2 SMNVEV (reference sequence). Trimming pared 4 bases from V and 2 bases from J, leaving 21 bases between. The CDR3, as DNA: TGTGCCAGCAGTTCACTCAGAGGGGGAAGAGGGACCTACGAGCAGTACTTC. As protein: CASSSLRGGRGTYEQYF.

The J gene is TRBJ2-7, the V gene TRBV6-1, with 12 bases aligning to TRBD2. Trimming took 2 bases from V and 6 from J; bases not matched to a gene: 5. Germline lookup yields CDR1 MNHNS and CDR2 SASEGT. This CDR3 comprises 15 residues. The chain's CDR3 is CASSETTSGGTEQYF. The CDR3 coding sequence is TGTGCCAGCAGTGAAACGACTAGCGGGGGAACCGAGCAGTACTTC.

The chain is built from TRBV28 and TRBJ2-3, with TRBD2 identical over 14 bases. This CDR3 has 17 residues. CDR1 and CDR2 (germline): MDHEN, SYDVKM. The trim removed 5 bases at V and 5 bases at J, leaving 9 bases unmatched. The CDR3 sequence is CASSTPTSGGAGDTQYF. For the CDR3, the DNA is TGTGCCAGCAGTACTCCGACTAGCGGGGGGGCCGGAGATACGCAGTATTTT.

This chain uses TRBV11-3 with TRBJ2-6; possible D gene TRBD1, 5 bases. This CDR3 has 17 amino acids. The V gene lost 5 bases and the J gene lost 0 bases, with 14 bases spanning the gap. The germline CDR1 and CDR2 sequences are SGHNT and YENEEA. The CDR3 sequence: CASSQGYGSSGANVLTF. CDR3 bases: TGTGCCAGCAGCCAGGGCTACGGCAGCTCTGGGGCCAACGTCCTGACTTTC.

There are a few counts of this clone. The chain is built from TRBV30 and TRBJ1-3; D unclear. CDR1 and CDR2 from the germline V gene are GTSNPN and SVGIG (reference sequence). Trimming removed 3 bases at V and 0 bases at J, with 3 bases between. The CDR3 extends over 12 amino acids. This chain's CDR3 is CAWSVSGNTIYF. The CDR3 bases are TGTGCCTGGAGCGTCTCTGGAAACACCATATATTTT.

The rearrangement links TRBV7-7 to TRBJ2-1; a weak D match, TRBD1 (6 bases). V was cut by 4 bases and J by 4 bases, with 17 bases left in between. The germline V gene has CDR1 SSHAT and CDR2 FNYEAQ (reference sequence). This CDR3 is built from 16 residues. The CDR3 sequence is CASSSAGAGGYNEQFF. Written as DNA, the CDR3 is TGTGCCAGCAGCTCCGCAGGGGCGGGTGGGTACAATGAGCAGTTCTTC.

The CDR3 bases are TGCAGCGTTGGTGGGGGGGTACAGGGCCGCTACTACGAGCAGTACTTC. It is translated as CSVGGGVQGRYYEQYF. The chain employs TRBV29-1 and TRBJ2-5, with D tentatively TRBD2 (7 bases). Gene TRBJ2-7 matches the end of the DNA better, so the J call may be wrong. The germline V gene has CDR1 SQVTM and CDR2 ANQGSEA. This CDR3 is 16 amino acids long.

The V call is TRBV2, the J call TRBJ1-1; D unresolved. The V end lost 2 bases, the J end lost 4 bases, and 14 bases lay between the germline ends. The CDR3 runs 15 residues. CDR1 and CDR2 from the germline V gene are SNHLY and FYNNEI. CDR3 protein: CASSESTRRGTEAFF. CDR3 bases: TGTGCCAGCAGTGAATCGACCCGGCGGGGCACTGAAGCTTTCTTT.

The chain is built from TRBV6-1 and TRBJ2-2; 7 bases match TRBD1. After removal of 8 bases from V and 0 bases from J, the junction contained 6 bases not matched to a gene. The CDR3 contains 15 residues. Germline V gives CDR1 MNHNS, CDR2 SASEGT. The CDR3 coding sequence is TGTGCCAGCGGGGACAGAACATCGAACACCGGGGAGCTGTTTTTT. Translating gives CASGDRTSNTGELFF.

In DNA, the CDR3 is TGTGCCAGCAGCTTCGCAGGGGGGACCGGGGAGCTGTTTTTT. It translates to CASSFAGGTGELFF. This sequence joins TRBV5-8 and TRBJ2-2; TRBD1 is a possible D gene (7 bases). Trimming left V 2 bases short and J 5 bases short, with 10 bases between. CDR3 length: 14 amino acids. CDR1 is SGHTS, CDR2 YDEGEE, per germline.

This clone was picked up a small number of times. V is TRBV7-2 and J is TRBJ2-1; D not certain. V was clipped by 4 bases and J by 3 bases, with 7 bases between them. The CDR3 totals 13 residues. The germline CDR1 and CDR2 sequences are SGHTA and FQGNSA. For the CDR3, the DNA is TGTGCCAGCAGCTCTCAGGTCTACAATGAGCAGTTCTTC. Amino acids: CASSSQVYNEQFF.

This clone was seen a single time. J is TRBJ1-3 and V is TRBV5-1, with 7 bases lining up with TRBD1. Trimming at V came to 4 bases and at J to 0 bases, leaving 7 bases not matched to a gene. The CDR3 runs to 16 residues. CDR1 and CDR2 (germline): SGHRS, YFSETQ. Written as DNA, the CDR3 is TGCGCCAGCAGCAAAGTAACAGGGGTCTCTGGAAACACCATATATTTT. It translates to CASSKVTGVSGNTIYF. Full variable domain (remainder filled in from reference TRBV5-1 and TRBJ1-3): KAGVTQTPRYLIKTRGQQVTLSCSPISGHRSVSWYQQTPGQGLQFLFEYFSETQRNKGNFPGRFSGRQFSNSRSEMNVSTLELGDSALYLCASSKVTGVSGNTIYFGEGSWLTVV.

The genes are TRBV9 and TRBJ1-1; 8 bases match TRBD1. Unmatched junction bases numbered 8, after V lost 2 bases and J lost 5 bases. The CDR3 contains 15 residues. Germline V gene data show CDR1 as SGDLS and CDR2 as YYNGEE. This CDR3 reads CASSVVGQGRTEAFF. In DNA form, the CDR3 reads TGTGCCAGCAGCGTTGTCGGACAGGGCAGGACTGAAGCTTTCTTT.

The V and J genes are TRBV6-1 and TRBJ2-7, with 12 nucleotides matching TRBD2. Trimming at V came to 3 bases and at J to 0 bases, leaving 0 bases not matched to a gene. Germline V gene data show CDR1 as MNHNS and CDR2 as SASEGT. CDR3 length equals 15 residues. CDR3 nucleotide sequence: TGTGCCAGCAGTGAGACTAGCGGGAGCTCCTACGAGCAGTACTTC. The encoded protein is CASSETSGSSYEQYF.

The gene calls are TRBV11-3 and TRBJ1-4, with D unclear. Germline loops: CDR1 SGHNT, CDR2 YENEEA. CDR3 length equals 14 residues. Trimming pared 2 bases from V and 4 bases from J, leaving 8 bases between. The CDR3 DNA sequence: TGTGCCAGCAGCTTAACGGGTCTTAATGAAAAACTGTTTTTT. It codes for CASSLTGLNEKLFF.

This clone was seen more than once but under ten times. V usage is TRBV7-8 and J usage is TRBJ2-1; 10 nucleotides agree with TRBD1. Trimming took 5 bases from V and 0 from J; bases not matched to a gene: 4. The germline V gene has CDR1 SGHVS and CDR2 FQNEAQ. The CDR3 runs to 16 residues. CDR3 coding DNA: TGTGCCAGCAGCGCGTGGGACAGGGGCTCCTACAATGAGCAGTTCTTC. The encoded protein is CASSAWDRGSYNEQFF.

In this sample, this clone turned up a few times. The J gene is TRBJ1-1, the V gene TRBV9, with D possibly being TRBD1 (6 bases). Germline assignment: CDR1 SGDLS and CDR2 YYNGEE. The CDR3 loop spans 14 amino acids. The V gene lost 4 bases and the J gene lost 2 bases, with 12 bases spanning the gap. The CDR3 sequence is CASSPRQDNTEAFF. CDR3 DNA: TGTGCCAGCAGCCCCCGACAGGATAACACTGAAGCTTTCTTT. The full variable domain, rest sourced from reference TRBV9 and TRBJ1-1, is DSGVTQTPKHLITATGQRVTLRCSPRSGDLSVYWYQQSLDQGLQFLIQYYNGEERAKGNILERFSAQQFPDLHSELNLSSLELGDSALYFCASSPRQDNTEAFFGQGTRLTVV.